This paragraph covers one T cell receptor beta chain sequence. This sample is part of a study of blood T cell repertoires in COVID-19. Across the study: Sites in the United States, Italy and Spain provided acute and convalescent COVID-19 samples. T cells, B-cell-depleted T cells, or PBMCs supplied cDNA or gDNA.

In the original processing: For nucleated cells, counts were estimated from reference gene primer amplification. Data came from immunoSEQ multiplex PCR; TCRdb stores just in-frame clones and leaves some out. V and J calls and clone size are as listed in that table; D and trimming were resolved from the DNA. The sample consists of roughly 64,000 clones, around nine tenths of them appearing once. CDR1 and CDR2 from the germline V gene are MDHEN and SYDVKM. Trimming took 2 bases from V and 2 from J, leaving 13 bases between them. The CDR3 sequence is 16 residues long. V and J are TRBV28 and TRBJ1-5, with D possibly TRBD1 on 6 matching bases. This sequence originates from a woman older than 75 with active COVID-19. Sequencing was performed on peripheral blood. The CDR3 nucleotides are TGTGCCAGCAGTTTAGTAGGGGGATCTGGCAATCAGCCCCAGCATTTT. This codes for CASSLVGGSGNQPQHF.